Listed here is a single TCR beta chain. The read finishes 3 residues shy of the CDR3 end, and the germline J gene is used to complete it. This sample is drawn from a study of T cells in women clearing cervical HPV infection. The V gene end was trimmed by 4 bases and the J gene end by 2 bases; junction bases not matched to a gene: 7. The V gene's germline CDR1 is SEHNR and CDR2 FQNEAQ (reference sequence). The CDR3 covers 15 residues. All donors had a single incident cervical HPV16 infection, not prevalent. Sequenced by immunoSEQ multiplex PCR; TCRdb stores in-frame clones only, minus some. This table holds nearly 35,000 clones.

The TCR originated in a woman aged 18 to 75 with a cervical HPV16 infection that either progressed to CIN3+ or cleared (not recorded which). Sequencing was performed on blood buffy coat. The chain employs TRBV7-9 and TRBJ1-2, with 7 positions matching TRBD1. The CDR3 DNA, read in part, is TGTGCCAGCAGCTCCCAATTGACAGGGAACTATGGC. Translating gives CASSSQLTGNYG. The full CDR3 protein reads CASSSQLTGNYGYTF.